This entry features one TCR beta chain sequence. Its target is unknown. This specimen comes from a study of T cells expressing NK-cell markers. About the research overall: Source material for TCR beta repertoires consisted of sorted CD3+CD56+NKG2C+, CD3+CD56+NKG2C- and CD3+CD56-NKG2C+ T cells.

CDR1 is SGHNT and CDR2 is YYREEE in the germline V gene (reference sequence). The CDR3 totals 15 residues. Findings and limits, study-wide: Four of the donors also had these clonotypes leading their CD3+CD56-NKG2C+ fraction. In a handful of donors, dominant CD3+CD56+NKG2C+ clones formed roughly 1.0-7.5% of CD8+ cells. Whether expanded NKG2C-expressing T cell clones recognize HCMV is unknown.

TCRdb re-called the 5' RACE reads; one entry per CDR3 protein, DNA not given. The table lists some 16,000 distinct CDR3 sequences, with 50% to 60% in the top ten. The TCR originated in a man aged 18-75 years in good health. The sequencing sample was made of blood T cells: a sorted CD56 or NKG2C T cell subset, CD4+ or CD8+ T cells, or bulk PBMC T cells (not recorded which). The rearrangement uses TRBV5-4 and TRBJ2-2; TCRdb calls TRBD1, which cannot be checked without DNA. CDR3 residues: CASSFPTAHTGELFF.